These 25 T cell receptor beta chains share one sample of origin, sequenced in a study of cytomegalovirus exposure and HLA in healthy donors. PCR primers comprised 60 Vbeta and 13 Jbeta primers. Here immunoSEQ multiplex PCR was the method, and the copy in TCRdb shows in-frame clones only, minus some. The sample shows about 100,000 clones, around 80% of them seen only once. The source material was PBMCs. The receptors here all came from a male donor in good health and CMV-seropositive.

On this clone: Mismatch with germline at one junction end may stem from a read error. The DNA of the CDR3 is TGTGCTAGCAGCTTAGACGGCACCGGGGAGCTGTTTTTT. It specifies CASSLDGTGELFF. The chain uses TRBV7-7 and TRBJ2-2; D call uncertain. The CDR3 is made up of 13 amino acids. In germline, CDR1 is SSHAT, CDR2 FNYEAQ (reference sequence). Full variable domain (outside the CDR3, taken from reference TRBV7-7 and TRBJ2-2): GAGVSQSPRYKVTKRGQDVTLRCDPISSHATLYWYQQALGQGPEFLTYFNYEAQPDKSGLPSDRFSAERPEGSISTLTIQRTEQRDSAMYRCASSLDGTGELFFGEGSRLTVL.

The rearrangement uses TRBV6-5 and TRBJ1-4, with no clear D. Looked up from germline, CDR1 is MNHEY and CDR2 is SVGAGI. The CDR3 sequence is 15 residues long. V gave up 1 base and J gave up 7 bases, with 13 bases separating them. The CDR3 DNA is TGTGCCAGCAGTTACTGGGCAGGAGAGGGTGAAAAACTGTTTTTT. Translation: CASSYWAGEGEKLFF.

The chain couples TRBV10-3 to TRBJ2-5; 16 bases match TRBD2. The CDR3 runs 17 residues. Per germline, CDR1 ENHRY and CDR2 SYGVKD. Trimming took 4 bases from V and 1 from J; bases not matched to a gene: 3. The CDR3, as DNA: TGTGCCATCAGTGGGGGGACTAGCGGGGGGGCCCAAGAGACCCAGTACTTC. This gives the protein CAISGGTSGGAQETQYF.

J is TRBJ2-3 and V is TRBV4-2, with D possibly TRBD2 on 6 matching bases. The germline V gene encodes CDR1 LGHNA and CDR2 YNFKEQ. The germline V and J ends were trimmed by 3 bases and 1 base, with 20 bases remaining between them. The length of the CDR3 is 18 residues. CDR3: CASSHEAAARRGTDTQYF. CDR3 DNA: TGTGCCAGCAGCCATGAAGCCGCAGCCCGGAGGGGCACAGATACGCAGTATTTT.

This clone has only one observation. The chain couples TRBV5-4 to TRBJ2-3; D might be TRBD1 (5 bases). Germline V gene data show CDR1 as SGHNT and CDR2 as YYREEE (reference sequence). This CDR3 comprises 15 residues. The V end was cut by 3 bases, the J end by 1 base, with 12 bases between. CDR3 protein: CASSSGNDGTDTQYF. The CDR3 DNA sequence: TGTGCCAGCAGCTCAGGGAATGACGGCACAGATACGCAGTATTTT.

V gene TRBV28 combines with J gene TRBJ2-1; D not resolved. The CDR3 runs to 18 residues. Trimming took off 1 base at V and 0 bases at J, with 16 bases between the two ends. Per the germline V gene, CDR1 is MDHEN and CDR2 is SYDVKM. CDR3 nucleotide sequence: TGTGCCAGCAGTTTATCGGGTAGCCTACTTAGCTCCTACAATGAGCAGTTCTTC. It translates to CASSLSGSLLSSYNEQFF. Together with reference TRBV28 and TRBJ2-1, the CDR3 gives the full variable domain: DVKVTQSSRYLVKRTGEKVFLECVQDMDHENMFWYRQDPGLGLRLIYFSYDVKMKEKGDIPEGYSVSREKKERFSLILESASTNQTSMYLCASSLSGSLLSSYNEQFFGPGTRLTVL.

The chain links TRBV2 to TRBJ2-1, with TRBD1 identical over 7 bases. The CDR3 sequence is 12 residues long. J was trimmed by 8 bases and V by 9 bases; bases with no gene match: 7. Germline V CDR1 and CDR2: SNHLY, FYNNEI. The CDR3, as DNA: TGTGCCAGGGGACAGCGCAGGGATGAGCAGTTCTTC. As protein: CARGQRRDEQFF.

This clone has a handful of counts. V usage is TRBV25-1 and J usage is TRBJ2-7; 14 nucleotides match TRBD2. CDR1 MGHDK and CDR2 SYGVNS come from the germline V gene. This CDR3 has 17 residues. V gave up 1 base and J gave up 4 bases; unmatched junction bases: 6. The CDR3 loop reads CASSESTSGRAIYEQYF. For the CDR3, the DNA is TGTGCCAGCAGTGAATCGACTAGCGGGAGGGCGATTTACGAGCAGTACTTC.

This clone occurred a few times. V gene TRBV27 combines with J gene TRBJ1-2; a possible D gene is TRBD1 (5 bases). The CDR3 runs 12 residues. The germline V gene has CDR1 MNHEY and CDR2 SMNVEV (reference sequence). With 7 bases removed from V and 6 bases from J, the gap between germline ends came to 12 bases. CDR3 coding DNA: TGTGCCAGCAAAGGGGTTTGGGATGGCTACACCTTC. Amino acids: CASKGVWDGYTF.

The chain links TRBV28 to TRBJ2-3; D is ambiguous. The V and J ends lost 5 bases and 0 bases respectively, with 12 bases between them. CDR1 is MDHEN and CDR2 is SYDVKM in the germline V gene. The CDR3 runs to 15 residues. CDR3 in amino acids: CASSTMIDSTDTQYF. CDR3 in DNA: TGTGCCAGCAGTACAATGATTGATAGCACAGATACGCAGTATTTT.

V gene TRBV7-9 combines with J gene TRBJ2-3, with D possibly matching TRBD2 (6 bases). Germline CDR1 reads SEHNR; CDR2 reads FQNEAQ (reference sequence). V was pared by 1 base and J by 4 bases, with 6 bases between. This CDR3 has 13 amino acids. CDR3 region: CASSLGGADTQYF. The DNA of the CDR3 is TGTGCCAGCAGCTTAGGGGGGGCAGATACGCAGTATTTT.

The genes are TRBV10-3 and TRBJ2-3; 15 positions agree with TRBD2. V gave up 3 bases and J gave up 8 bases; unmatched junction bases: 15. The CDR3 sequence is 19 residues long. Germline CDR1 and CDR2: ENHRY and SYGVKD. The CDR3 region is CAISEVRGGTSGGPGTQYF. In DNA form, the CDR3 reads TGTGCCATCAGTGAAGTAAGAGGTGGGACTAGCGGGGGGCCGGGTACGCAGTATTTT.

The rearrangement uses TRBV7-8 and TRBJ2-2; 7 nucleotides agree with TRBD2. Looked up from germline, CDR1 is SGHVS and CDR2 is FQNEAQ. CDR3 size: 16 residues. The V gene end was trimmed by 4 bases and the J gene end by 0 bases; junction bases not matched to a gene: 5. The chain's CDR3 is CASSWGLPTNTGELFF. CDR3 in DNA: TGTGCCAGCAGCTGGGGACTACCCACGAACACCGGGGAGCTGTTTTTT.

This sequence joins TRBV7-2 and TRBJ2-6, with TRBD1 identical over 8 bases. The CDR3 runs to 17 residues. After removal of 2 bases from V and 0 bases from J, the junction contained 3 bases not matched to a gene. CDR1 is SGHTA, CDR2 FQGNSA, per germline. DNA for the CDR3: TGTGCCAGCAGCTTAACCACAGGGGGCTCTGGGGCCAACGTCCTGACTTTC. It specifies CASSLTTGGSGANVLTF.

The J gene is TRBJ2-2, the V gene TRBV10-3, with D possibly TRBD1 on 6 matching bases. CDR1 and CDR2 from the germline V gene are ENHRY and SYGVKD. This CDR3 region has 17 residues. V was trimmed by 6 bases and J by 0 bases, leaving 17 bases between them. The CDR3 sequence is CAISPGAPGANTGELFF. As DNA, the CDR3 is TGTGCCATCAGCCCAGGGGCGCCCGGAGCGAACACCGGGGAGCTGTTTTTT.

This chain connects TRBV10-3 to TRBJ2-3; 7 nucleotides agree with TRBD2. The V segment lost 6 bases and the J segment 4 bases; nucleotides outside the gene matches: 4. Germline V gives CDR1 ENHRY, CDR2 SYGVKD. The CDR3 contains 13 residues. The CDR3 bases are TGTGCCATCAGGACACTAGCGCCAGATACGCAGTATTTT. It codes for CAIRTLAPDTQYF.

The CDR3 DNA follows: TGTGCCAGCAGCCCCGACTGGAACTACAATGAGCAGTTCTTC. Translated, it gives CASSPDWNYNEQFF. The gene calls are TRBV7-2 and TRBJ2-1; D is unresolved. Trimming took off 5 bases at V and 3 bases at J, with 11 bases between the two ends. Germline CDR1 reads SGHTA; CDR2 reads FQGNSA. This CDR3 has 14 residues.

This clone was detected only a few times. This rearrangement joins TRBV4-3 to TRBJ2-1; 11 bases agree with TRBD1. Germline assignment: CDR1 LGHNA and CDR2 YSLEER. Trimming took 0 bases from V and 7 from J; bases not matched to a gene: 8. The CDR3 length is 17 residues. In DNA, the CDR3 is TGCGCCAGCAGCCAAGATGTGCCGGGACAGGGGGGGAATGAGCAGTTCTTC. Translation gives CASSQDVPGQGGNEQFF.

The chain joins TRBV29-1 to TRBJ2-1; 9 bases are shared with TRBD2. V shed 3 bases, J shed 7 bases, and the junction held 7 bases outside the gene matches. The CDR3 length is 14 residues. CDR1 SQVTM and CDR2 ANQGSEA come from the germline V gene. The CDR3 spells CSVDASGVQNEQFF. The CDR3 nucleotides read TGCAGCGTTGACGCTAGCGGGGTTCAAAATGAGCAGTTCTTC.

The chain couples TRBV5-1 to TRBJ2-5, with D possibly matching TRBD1 (6 bases). The CDR3 runs to 14 residues. The ends were cut back, 0 bases at V and 5 bases at J, with 11 bases in the middle. Germline loops: CDR1 SGHRS, CDR2 YFSETQ. The CDR3 loop reads CASSLGDTLETQYF. CDR3 coding DNA: TGCGCCAGCAGCTTGGGGGACACATTGGAGACCCAGTACTTC.

This clone has a single count. The rearrangement uses TRBV18 and TRBJ1-3, with 7 positions matching TRBD1. Germline trimming cut 5 bases from V and 5 bases from J; bases unmatched to any gene: 15. There are 17 residues in the CDR3. Germline CDR1 KGHSH, CDR2 LQKENI. The CDR3 coding sequence is TGTGCCAGCTCATCAGAATACGGACAGGAACTTCGAAACACCATATATTTT. Residues: CASSSEYGQELRNTIYF. Full variable domain (outside the CDR3, taken from reference TRBV18 and TRBJ1-3): NAGVMQNPRHLVRRRGQEARLRCSPMKGHSHVYWYRQLPEEGLKFMVYLQKENIIDESGMPKERFSAEFPKEGPSILRIQQVVRGDSAAYFCASSSEYGQELRNTIYFGEGSWLTVV.

J is TRBJ2-7 and V is TRBV28; 9 bases are shared with TRBD1. J lost 1 base, V lost 7 bases, and 8 bases had no gene match. Germline values: CDR1 MDHEN, CDR2 SYDVKM. The CDR3 extends over 15 amino acids. The CDR3 DNA is TGTGCCAGCATGATAAGGACAGGGGCTTCCTACGAGCAGTACTTC. Protein product: CASMIRTGASYEQYF.

The J gene is TRBJ1-1, the V gene TRBV5-1, with a possible D match to TRBD1 (5 bases). The CDR3 is 15 residues long. Germline lookup yields CDR1 SGHRS and CDR2 YFSETQ. Trimming removed 1 base from V and 2 bases from J, with 12 bases in between. CDR3 residues: CASSLRGPGNTEAFF. CDR3 nucleotide sequence: TGCGCCAGCAGCTTGAGGGGTCCAGGAAACACTGAAGCTTTCTTT. The variable domain in full, with the rest retrieved from reference TRBV5-1 and TRBJ1-1, is KAGVTQTPRYLIKTRGQQVTLSCSPISGHRSVSWYQQTPGQGLQFLFEYFSETQRNKGNFPGRFSGRQFSNSRSEMNVSTLELGDSALYLCASSLRGPGNTEAFFGQGTRLTVV.

This chain links TRBV13 with TRBJ2-5; D is unclear. Trimming shortened V by 3 bases and J by 7 bases, and 6 bases separated the two germline ends. The CDR3 has 11 residues. The germline V gene encodes CDR1 PRHDT and CDR2 FYEKMQ (reference sequence). CDR3 nucleotides: TGTGCCAGCAGCTTCGGCGGGACCCAGTACTTC. Its translation: CASSFGGTQYF.

The chain is built from TRBV4-3 and TRBJ2-3; the D gene is possibly TRBD2 (5 bases). Germline CDR1 and CDR2: LGHNA and YSLEER. This CDR3 is 18 amino acids long. The V end was cut by 5 bases, the J end by 0 bases, with 21 bases between. CDR3 nucleotides: TGCGCCAGCAGCTCCCTCTTAGAGGTCGCTAGCAGCACAGATACGCAGTATTTT. Protein sequence: CASSSLLEVASSTDTQYF.